This is a list of T cell receptor beta chains from one sample in a study of shared clonotypes between healthy human individuals. Produced via immunoSEQ multiplex PCR; TCRdb's table is partial and in-frame only. The sample has around 2.1 million clones, under 97% seen once. Source material: naive CD4+ T cells sorted from blood. The source is a man aged 18 to 35 in good health. Each CDR3 is given with its conserved first and last residue. Clone size, where shown, is once, few, many, or a class for clones that have expanded.

>15|TRBV15|NA
CATSPRQWDNSPLHF
>15|TRBV5-1|NA
CASSLAVTELSEQFF
>15|TRBV19|NA
CASSTQTGGGYEQYF
>12|TRBV18|NA
CASSPFTDTQYF
>14|TRBV10-3|NA
CAISEQATDSPLHF
>16|TRBV5-1|NA
CASSLEGARSNQPQHF
>16|TRBV7-2|NA
CASSRSGTFSGNTIYF
>15|TRBV5-1|NA
CASSYRSGTTDTQYF
>13|TRBV30|few
CAWESQAGAEQYF
>15|TRBV25-1|NA
CASSAPGGDNEKLFF
>15|TRBV6-6|NA
CASSFGQGTTDTQYF
>11|TRBV21-1|once
CASSNVPEQYF
>14|TRBV7-6|NA
CASSLLSQATEAFF
>13|TRBV5-1|once
CASSGTGFTEAFF
>14|TRBV30|NA
CAWGSPGSNQPQHF
>12|TRBV11-2|NA
CASSPMRETQYF
>14|TRBV12-5|NA
CASGSRAGPYEQYF
>15|TRBV5-1|NA
CASSPLTGPSGEAFF
>15|TRBV7-9|NA
CASSNSGGLQETQYF
>18|TRBV29-1|NA
CSVESLSAGFKDSETQYF
>10|TRBV6-4|NA
CASSDPSYTF
>14|TRBV28|NA
CASSLSSTAYEQYF
>12|TRBV28|NA
CASSPAGIEQFF
>14|TRBV5-1|NA
CATGLGGSYNEQFF
>14|TRBV7-9|NA
CASSRTGMNTEAFF
>15|TRBV11-2|once
CASSLEAGLTYEQYF
>15|TRBV6-1|once
CASSEANPSGNTIYF
>15|TRBV7-3|NA
CASSFAGGSQETQYF
>14|TRBV7-2|once
CASSLAGRGNGYTF
>14|TRBV27|NA
CATRPRVLADTQYF
>13|TRBV11-1|few
CASSLDPGNTIYF
>17|TRBV18|NA
CASSPGGGVVGQETQYF
>15|TRBV4-1|NA
CASSQVMQENTEAFF
>13|TRBV5-1|NA
CASSLEDRNTIYF
>13|TRBV2|NA
CASSLTPGNTIYF
>13|TRBV5-1|NA
CASSYADTDTQYF
>18|TRBV29-1|once
CSVEDRGGSRLIDQPQHF
>17|TRBV10-2|NA
CASSEGGGGGSTDTQYF
>16|TRBV7-9|NA
CASSPTSGGASYEQYF
>15|TRBV28|NA
CASSSPGRGTGELFF
>12|TRBV10-3|NA
CAIRSLDGEQFF
>14|TRBV7-2|NA
CASSLGERAYGYTF
>15|TRBV12-5|NA
CASGSTRGSNQPQHF
>17|TRBV4-1|NA
CASSQKREGMIGNEQFF
>14|TRBV19|NA
CASSIAGSYNEQFF
>14|TRBV30|NA
CAWMKGQVPSGYTF
>13|TRBV7-2|NA
CASGAGINYGYTF
>15|TRBV5-1|NA
CASSLESASGNTIYF
>14|TRBV7-6|NA
CASSLPWRGNEQFF
>13|TRBV6-1|NA
CASSDLALSPLHF
>13|TRBV5-1|NA
CASSPGQGHGYTF
>15|TRBV9|NA
CASRGPDGDNSPLHF
>14|TRBV6-1|NA
CASSQVRMGTEAFF
>15|TRBV30|NA
CAWSSGDFGGSPLHF
>15|TRBV30|NA
CAWRAGGPSSYEQYF
>15|TRBV18|once
CASSPRTGQYNEQFF
>14|TRBV9|NA
CASSARTGLDEQYF